A selection of T cell receptor beta chains follows, all from one sample in a study of blood T cell repertoires in COVID-19. The assay was immunoSEQ multiplex PCR, and TCRdb's table has in-frame clones only and misses some. The sample has about 26,000 clones, approximately 92% seen once. Sequencing was carried out using peripheral blood. The receptor source for this set is a human donor in a cohort sampled during active COVID-19. CDR3s include the opening cysteine and the closing phenylalanine or tryptophan.

CDR3 length: 14
V gene: TRBV27
CDR3 protein: CASTRGSEYNEQFF

CDR3 length: 15
V gene: TRBV7-2
CDR3 protein: CASSLRGLNGNTIYF

CDR3 length: 15
V gene: TRBV11-2
CDR3 protein: CASSSEEDRGYEQYF

CDR3 length: 15
V gene: TRBV5-1
CDR3 protein: CASSTEWEKYNEQFF

CDR3 length: 15
V gene: TRBV6-2/TRBV6-3
CDR3 protein: CASSYWRQTDYEQYF

CDR3 length: 14
V gene: TRBV30
CDR3 protein: CVWNPGVGNQPQHF

CDR3 length: 16
V gene: TRBV7-2
CDR3 protein: CASSQGGVQAGNTIYF

CDR3 length: 16
V gene: TRBV24-1
CDR3 protein: CATSDSTSGTRYEQYF

CDR3 length: 15
V gene: TRBV24-1
CDR3 protein: CATSEGSGRIYEQYF

CDR3 length: 15
V gene: TRBV24-1
CDR3 protein: CATSETGTEDTEAFF

CDR3 length: 16
V gene: TRBV19
CDR3 protein: CASSIFGGWDTGELFF

CDR3 length: 16
V gene: TRBV5-1
CDR3 protein: CASSSTPGGANYGYTF

CDR3 length: 17
V gene: TRBV27
CDR3 protein: CASSPLGGPDSNQPQHF

CDR3 length: 13
V gene: TRBV19
CDR3 protein: CASSRGLPYEQYF

CDR3 length: 18
V gene: TRBV9
CDR3 protein: CASSGLAGGPLAKNIQYF

CDR3 length: 14
V gene: TRBV5-4
CDR3 protein: CASSLAVTGIEAFF

CDR3 length: 17
V gene: TRBV24-1
CDR3 protein: CATSDLAAGGNTDTQYF

CDR3 length: 15
V gene: TRBV19
CDR3 protein: CASSIGRGATDTQYF

CDR3 length: 15
V gene: TRBV18
CDR3 protein: CASSTRQGKQETQYF

CDR3 length: 11
V gene: TRBV2
CDR3 protein: CASSERGPQYF

CDR3 length: 16
V gene: TRBV7-2
CDR3 protein: CASKTRTDSYNSPLHF

CDR3 length: 16
V gene: TRBV3-1/TRBV3-2
CDR3 protein: CASSIILGGIQETQYF

CDR3 length: 15
V gene: TRBV4-1
CDR3 protein: CASSHHDPAVGGYTF

CDR3 length: 14
V gene: TRBV6-5
CDR3 protein: CASSSPSGSYEQYF

CDR3 length: 15
V gene: TRBV5-1
CDR3 protein: CASSTSGENTGELFF

CDR3 length: 15
V gene: TRBV14
CDR3 protein: CASADRAPLNYGYTF

CDR3 length: 13
V gene: TRBV11-3
CDR3 protein: CASTGTATGELFF

CDR3 length: 14
V gene: TRBV29-1
CDR3 protein: CSAVRTGRNTEAFF

CDR3 length: 16
V gene: TRBV6-4
CDR3 protein: CASSDTNRGLYNEQFF

CDR3 length: 15
V gene: TRBV24-1
CDR3 protein: CATSDPGTPGGKLFF

CDR3 length: 12
V gene: TRBV3-1/TRBV3-2
CDR3 protein: CASSHLQGEQYF

CDR3 length: 13
V gene: TRBV9
CDR3 protein: CASSVAMNTEAFF

CDR3 length: 17
V gene: TRBV4-3
CDR3 protein: CASSQDRASGSTDTQYF

CDR3 length: 15
V gene: TRBV6-6
CDR3 protein: CASSTGTGSLYGYTF

CDR3 length: 15
V gene: TRBV11-3
CDR3 protein: CASSPKWVQAETQYF

CDR3 length: 12
V gene: TRBV5-4
CDR3 protein: CASSSAYNEQFF

CDR3 length: 14
V gene: TRBV9
CDR3 protein: CASSVGTANYGYTF

CDR3 length: 17
V gene: TRBV5-6
CDR3 protein: CASRRRSTSGGTGELFF

CDR3 length: 16
V gene: TRBV7-9
CDR3 protein: CASSPTTGISSYEQYF

CDR3 length: 13
V gene: TRBV11-3
CDR3 protein: CASSLGSRETQYF

CDR3 length: 14
V gene: TRBV3-1/TRBV3-2
CDR3 protein: CASRYGAPTGELFF

CDR3 length: 16
V gene: TRBV18
CDR3 protein: CASSPLLSTTSYEQYF

CDR3 length: 14
V gene: TRBV7-2
CDR3 protein: CASSLHRNRYGYTF

CDR3 length: 15
V gene: TRBV14
CDR3 protein: CASSQGTTGYTEAFF

CDR3 length: 15
V gene: TRBV7-9
CDR3 protein: CASSKGLVGTGELFF

CDR3 length: 13
V gene: TRBV7-2
CDR3 protein: CASSLPGFTEQYF